The 21 T cell receptor beta chains below were found in one sample sequenced in a study of T cell changes during pregnancy in multiple sclerosis. The repertoire was sequenced with immunoSEQ multiplex PCR; TCRdb's copy has only in-frame clones and lacks some. The sample has roughly 60,000 clones, roughly 90% seen once; the top ten hold roughly 1.5%. The specimen comprised peripheral blood, sampled in the second trimester of pregnancy. These receptors were collected from a female donor with multiple sclerosis, enrolled in a pregnancy study.

This clone is medium-sized in the sample. V usage is TRBV4-1 and J usage is TRBJ2-5; a possible D gene is TRBD2 (5 bases). Germline V CDR1 and CDR2: MGHRA, YSYEKL. The CDR3 contains 14 residues. Trimming removed 1 base at V and 2 bases at J, with 8 bases between. CDR3 in amino acids: CASSQAGTQETQYF. CDR3 nucleotides: TGCGCCAGCAGCCAAGCGGGAACACAAGAGACCCAGTACTTC.

This clone was seen once. The chain uses TRBV28 and TRBJ1-2; D may be TRBD1 (5 bases). The CDR3 runs to 12 residues. Germline V gene data show CDR1 as MDHEN and CDR2 as SYDVKM. V was trimmed by 5 bases and J by 4 bases, leaving 8 bases between them. The chain's CDR3 is CASSRGPYGYTF. The CDR3, as DNA: TGTGCCAGCAGTAGGGGCCCCTATGGCTACACCTTC.

The chain couples TRBV4-2 to TRBJ2-3, with TRBD2 matching over 8 bases. V was pared by 4 bases and J by 0 bases, with 0 bases of the junction left unmatched. Germline loops: CDR1 LGHNA, CDR2 YNFKEQ. CDR3 length: 14 residues. CDR3 bases: TGTGCCAGCAGCCCTAGCGGGAGCACAGATACGCAGTATTTT. Its translation: CASSPSGSTDTQYF.

As DNA, the CDR3 is TGTGCCAGCAGTGTACTAGCGGGGACTCCCAATGAGCAGTTCTTC. Translating gives CASSVLAGTPNEQFF. The V call is TRBV6-4, the J call TRBJ2-1; 10 nucleotides agree with TRBD2. This CDR3 region has 15 residues. Germline CDR1 MRHNA, CDR2 SNTAGT. Unmatched junction bases numbered 6, after V lost 4 bases and J lost 6 bases.

V is TRBV5-1 and J is TRBJ2-1; 9 bases map to TRBD2. The V gene end was trimmed by 3 bases and the J gene end by 7 bases; junction bases not matched to a gene: 14. The CDR3 extends over 17 amino acids. The germline CDR1 and CDR2 sequences are SGHRS and YFSETQ. The CDR3 loop is CASSWATSGTGDNEQFF. The CDR3 DNA sequence: TGCGCCAGCAGCTGGGCGACTAGCGGAACTGGGGATAATGAGCAGTTCTTC.

V is TRBV7-9 and J is TRBJ1-1; D is uncertain. Germline lookup yields CDR1 SEHNR and CDR2 FQNEAQ (reference sequence). V lost 8 bases and J 1 base, leaving 11 bases between the germline ends. The CDR3 consists of 13 residues. CDR3 bases: TGTGCCAGCGAAGTGGCCTCGAACACTGAAGCTTTCTTT. Translation: CASEVASNTEAFF.

The J gene is TRBJ2-2, the V gene TRBV7-6, with TRBD2 matching 10 bases. Germline loops: CDR1 SGHVS, CDR2 FNYEAQ. The junction had 4 bases not matched to a gene; V was cut back by 5 bases and J by 1 base. The CDR3 contains 16 residues. For the CDR3, the DNA is TGTGCCAGCAGCAAACGACTAGCGGGGAACACCGGGGAGCTGTTTTTT. Residues: CASSKRLAGNTGELFF.

V is TRBV5-1 and J is TRBJ1-1; TRBD1 agrees at 8 bases. The V segment lost 2 bases and the J segment 3 bases; nucleotides outside the gene matches: 3. Germline V gene lookup returns CDR1 SGHRS and CDR2 YFSETQ. The CDR3 has 14 residues. The CDR3 region is CASSFGQGYTEAFF. Written as DNA, the CDR3 is TGCGCCAGCAGCTTCGGACAGGGTTACACTGAAGCTTTCTTT. Drawing the rest from reference TRBV5-1 and TRBJ1-1, the complete variable domain is KAGVTQTPRYLIKTRGQQVTLSCSPISGHRSVSWYQQTPGQGLQFLFEYFSETQRNKGNFPGRFSGRQFSNSRSEMNVSTLELGDSALYLCASSFGQGYTEAFFGQGTRLTVV.

The chain carries TRBV2 and TRBJ1-2; no firm D call. The CDR3 loop spans 12 amino acids. Trimming cost V 3 bases and J 8 bases, with 10 bases left between them. CDR1 and CDR2 from the germline V gene are SNHLY and FYNNEI. CDR3 sequence: CASSERGLGYTF. The DNA of the CDR3 is TGTGCCAGCAGTGAGCGAGGGTTGGGCTACACCTTC.

V is TRBV7-3 and J is TRBJ1-1; a possible D gene is TRBD1 (6 bases). V lost 5 bases and J lost 5, with 12 bases in between. The CDR3 is 13 residues long. Germline-derived CDR1 and CDR2 are SGHTA and FQGTGA. This chain's CDR3 is CASSPPGVTEAFF. The CDR3 DNA reads as TGTGCCAGCAGCCCACCAGGGGTAACTGAAGCTTTCTTT.

V and J are TRBV9 and TRBJ2-2; 10 bases fit TRBD2. CDR1 is SGDLS, CDR2 YYNGEE, per germline. The CDR3 is 16 amino acids. Unmatched junction bases numbered 3, after V lost 0 bases and J lost 4 bases. CDR3 protein: CASSVGLAGTTGELFF. The CDR3, as DNA: TGTGCCAGCAGCGTAGGACTAGCGGGTACCACCGGGGAGCTGTTTTTT.

This sequence joins TRBV6-6 and TRBJ1-1; D is unresolved. The V end lost 11 bases, the J end lost 1 base, and 14 bases lay between the germline ends. The length of the CDR3 is 13 residues. Per the germline V gene, CDR1 is MNHNY and CDR2 is SVGAGI (reference sequence). CDR3 amino acids: CAASQITNTEAFF. The CDR3 DNA follows: TGTGCCGCCTCACAGATTACGAACACTGAAGCTTTCTTT.

V gene TRBV7-2 combines with J gene TRBJ1-5, with D perhaps TRBD1 (6 bases). The CDR3 has 15 residues. Trimming took off 2 bases at V and 5 bases at J, with 13 bases between the two ends. Germline loops: CDR1 SGHTA, CDR2 FQGNSA. The CDR3 region has the DNA TGTGCCAGCAGCTTAAGGGGGGGCCCTGATCAGCCCCAGCATTTT. This codes for CASSLRGGPDQPQHF.

The chain employs TRBV19 and TRBJ2-7; TRBD2 matches 11 bases. This CDR3 comprises 15 residues. Looked up from germline, CDR1 is LNHDA and CDR2 is SQIVND (reference sequence). V gave up 0 bases and J gave up 3 bases; unmatched junction bases: 1. As DNA, the CDR3 is TGTGCCAGTAGTATAGAACTAGCGGGAGTCTACGAGCAGTACTTC. It yields the protein CASSIELAGVYEQYF.

The chain links TRBV14 to TRBJ2-2; TRBD2 aligns across 7 bases. Germline V gene lookup returns CDR1 SGHDN and CDR2 FVKESK. The ends lost 2 bases at V and 3 bases at J; junction bases unmatched: 3. This CDR3 is built from 15 residues. The DNA of the CDR3 is TGTGCCAGCAGCCAAAAGCGGGAATACACCGGGGAGCTGTTTTTT. Protein sequence: CASSQKREYTGELFF.

V and J are TRBV6-5 and TRBJ1-1; the D is unclear. The CDR3 consists of 13 residues. CDR1 and CDR2 (germline): MNHEY, SVGAGI. The V end was cut by 2 bases, the J end by 11 bases, with 15 bases between. CDR3 bases: TGTGCCAGCAGTTACGGGAGGGCGCGAGCCGCTTTCTTT. Translating gives CASSYGRARAAFF.

The V gene is TRBV18, the J gene TRBJ2-7; TRBD1 matches at 9 bases. The CDR3 is 13 residues long. CDR1 is KGHSH and CDR2 is LQKENI in the germline V gene. The J segment lost 6 bases and the V segment lost 6 bases, leaving 6 bases of the junction unmatched. For the CDR3, the DNA is TGTGCCAGCTCGGGGGACAGGGTGAGCGAGCAGTACTTC. Translated: CASSGDRVSEQYF.

The V and J genes are TRBV5-4 and TRBJ2-4; perhaps TRBD1 as D (5 bases). V was trimmed by 1 base and J by 5 bases, leaving 13 bases between them. The CDR3 totals 15 residues. Germline V gene sequence: CDR1 SGHNT, CDR2 YYREEE (reference sequence). The CDR3 coding sequence is TGTGCCAGCAGCTTGATCTCGGACAACCAAAACATTCAGTACTTC. Its protein product is CASSLISDNQNIQYF.

This rearrangement joins TRBV5-4 to TRBJ1-1; D unresolved. The CDR3 loop spans 13 amino acids. CDR1 and CDR2 from the germline V gene are SGHNT and YYREEE (reference sequence). V lost 4 bases, J lost 6 bases, and 13 bases lay in between. The CDR3: CASSTSPRPEAFF. Written as DNA, the CDR3 is TGTGCCAGCAGCACTTCCCCCAGGCCTGAAGCTTTCTTT.

The chain employs TRBV5-1 and TRBJ2-5, with 8 bases aligning to TRBD1. This CDR3 comprises 16 residues. CDR1 is SGHRS and CDR2 is YFSETQ in the germline V gene. The trim removed 5 bases at V and 0 bases at J, leaving 9 bases unmatched. CDR3: CASSPADRAYQETQYF. CDR3 sequence (DNA): TGCGCCAGCAGTCCCGCGGACAGGGCGTACCAAGAGACCCAGTACTTC.

The table lists this clone with a count of one. The V and J genes are TRBV29-1 and TRBJ1-2; the match to TRBD1 covers 8 bases. This CDR3 spans 14 amino acids. CDR1 SQVTM and CDR2 ANQGSEA come from the germline V gene. V was pared by 1 base and J by 5 bases, with 6 bases of the junction left unmatched. CDR3 residues: CSVEGAWTGYGYTF. The CDR3 nucleotides read TGCAGCGTTGAAGGTGCATGGACAGGGTATGGCTACACCTTC. Full variable domain (remainder filled in from reference TRBV29-1 and TRBJ1-2): SAVISQKPSRDICQRGTSLTIQCQVDSQVTMMFWYRQQPGQSLTLIATANQGSEATYESGFVIDKFPISRPNLTFSTLTVSNMSPEDSSIYLCSVEGAWTGYGYTFGSGTRLTVV.